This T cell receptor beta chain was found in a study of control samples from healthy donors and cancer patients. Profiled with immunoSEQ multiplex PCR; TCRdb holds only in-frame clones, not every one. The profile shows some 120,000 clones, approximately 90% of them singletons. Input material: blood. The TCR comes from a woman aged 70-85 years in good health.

CDR3 coding DNA: TGTGCCAGCAGCAGACGGGACGGTAGCACAGATACGCAGTATTTT. This gives the protein CASSRRDGSTDTQYF. The chain couples TRBV9 to TRBJ2-3, with D perhaps given as TRBD1 or TRBD2 (5 bases each). V lost 4 bases, J lost 0 bases, and 12 bases lay in between. Per germline, CDR1 SGDLS and CDR2 YYNGEE. The CDR3 runs 15 residues.